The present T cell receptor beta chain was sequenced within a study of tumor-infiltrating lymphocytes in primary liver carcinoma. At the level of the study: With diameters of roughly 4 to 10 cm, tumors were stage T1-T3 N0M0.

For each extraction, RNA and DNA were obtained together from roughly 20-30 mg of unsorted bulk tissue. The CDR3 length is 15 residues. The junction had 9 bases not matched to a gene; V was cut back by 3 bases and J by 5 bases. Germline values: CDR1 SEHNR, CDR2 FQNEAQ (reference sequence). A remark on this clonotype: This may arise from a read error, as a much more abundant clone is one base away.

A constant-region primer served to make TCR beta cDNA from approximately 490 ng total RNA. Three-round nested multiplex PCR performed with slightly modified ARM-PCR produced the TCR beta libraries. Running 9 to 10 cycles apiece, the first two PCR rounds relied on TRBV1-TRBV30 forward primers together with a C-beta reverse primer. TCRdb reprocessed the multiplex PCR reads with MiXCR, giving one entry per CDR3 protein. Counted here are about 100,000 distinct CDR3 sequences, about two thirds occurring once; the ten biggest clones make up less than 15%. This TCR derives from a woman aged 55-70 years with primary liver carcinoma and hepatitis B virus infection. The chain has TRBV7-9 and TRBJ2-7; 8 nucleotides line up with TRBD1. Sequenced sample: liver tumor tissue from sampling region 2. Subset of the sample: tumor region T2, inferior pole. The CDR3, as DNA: TGTGCCAGCAGCTTTTCGACAGGGGAGCATGACGAGCAGTACTTC. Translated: CASSFSTGEHDEQYF.